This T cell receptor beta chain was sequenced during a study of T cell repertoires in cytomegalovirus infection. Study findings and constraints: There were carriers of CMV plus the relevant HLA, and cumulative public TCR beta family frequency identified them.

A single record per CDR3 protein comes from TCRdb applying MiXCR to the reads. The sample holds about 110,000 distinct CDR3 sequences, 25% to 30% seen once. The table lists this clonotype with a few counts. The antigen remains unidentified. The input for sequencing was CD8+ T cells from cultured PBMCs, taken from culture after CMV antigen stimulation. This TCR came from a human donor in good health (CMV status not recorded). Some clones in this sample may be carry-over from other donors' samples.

The CDR3 bases are TGTGCCAGCAGTTATAGCAGGAATGGAAACTATGGCTACACCTTC. It specifies CASSYSRNGNYGYTF. V usage is TRBV6-6 and J usage is TRBJ1-2, with unresolved D. Germline V lookup: CDR1 MNHNY, CDR2 SVGAGI (reference sequence). The V end was cut by 3 bases, the J end by 2 bases, with 13 bases between. The CDR3 contains 15 residues.